What follows is one T cell receptor (beta chain) and its context. Its antigen is currently not known. No much larger clone is present one base from it, and per-base qualities are unavailable. The sample is drawn from a study of blood T cell repertoires in COVID-19 (dated by TCRdb to the early 2020s). For the study in its entirety: The collaborator samples originated in the United States, Italy and Spain and spanned the acute and convalescent phases of COVID-19. The material from the prospective study consisted of cDNA or gDNA derived from T cells, B-cell-depleted T cells, or PBMCs. Subjects who had been exposed to COVID-19, were actively infected with it, or had recovered from it provided the deeply sampled blood TCRbeta repertoires that made up the dataset. The repertoires were released in a freely available public database intended as a resource for research on the immune response to SARS-CoV-2. The samples were drawn from two sources: the first 160 participants of the ongoing ImmuneRACE study, and some 1,300 subjects contributed by 6 global collaborators. The sample metadata nearly always contained a de-identified subject ID, COVID-19 status, age in years and sex. HLA class I and class II types, where available, came from metadata supplied by the sample provider rather than from assay-based typing. Results the study describes overall, beyond this receptor: Clinical and demographic metadata were provided uncurated, with the amount varying by source and participant.

TCRbeta CDR3 regions were amplified from genomic DNA by means of the immunoSEQ Assay, a bias-controlled multiplex PCR. The original pipeline was this. The number of nucleated cells in each sample was estimated from the amplification of reference gene primers within the assay. Sequence reads were collapsed and filtered to measure the absolute abundance of every unique TCRbeta CDR3 rearrangement. Productive Simpson clonality was computed per sample as the square root of Simpson's diversity index over productive rearrangements. TCRdb stores this immuneACCESS table with in-frame sequences only. Part of the clones is absent; in the studies checked, under half of the shortfall reflects unresolved V genes, and no reason is known for the rest. V, J and clone size are those of that table, while D and trimming were read from the DNA. Within this sample are about 140,000 clones, with about 87% of them counted one time only. Of the sample, around 1.7% is held by the ten largest clones.

The CDR3, from cysteine to phenylalanine, totals 14 residues. The sequence is cut down to CDR3 DNA, 42 bases in frame from base 1. Cut back by 9 bases and 4 bases, the V and J ends lie 16 bases apart. CDR1 and CDR2 are drawn from the germline V gene (reference sequence): MNHNY, SVGAGI. Whole blood was collected in K2EDTA tubes by collaborating institutions according to the institutions' own protocols. For TCRbeta analysis, collaborators shipped samples as frozen whole blood, isolated PBMCs, or DNA extracted from either of those sample types. This chain joins TRBV6-6 to TRBJ2-1; TRBD2 is a possible D gene, resting on 6 matching bases. The specimen sequenced was peripheral blood. The sequence was collected from a woman aged 45 to 65 with acute or convalescent COVID-19. The sequenced DNA is TGTGCCAGTTCCAATGTCCGGGAGTACAATGAGCAGTTCTTC. Translated, it reads CASSNVREYNEQFF.